This TCR beta chain stems from a study of cytomegalovirus exposure and HLA in healthy donors (dated by TCRdb to between 2016 and 2019). For the study in its entirety: According to a later analysis, the 120 validation repertoires were produced on the same platform as the roughly 600 repertoires of the first cohort. The study was designed to test whether signatures of past pathogen exposure could be identified by cataloging public T cell receptors. In addition to the first cohort of about 650 subjects, a separate validation cohort of approximately 110 different subjects was used. To predict cytomegalovirus infection status, the study combined high-throughput TCR immunosequencing, statistical association of individual TCRs with disease status, and machine learning.

In regard to this clone: It lacks a known antigen. No clone much larger than this one lies a single base away; base qualities are absent.

From the cysteine through the phenylalanine, the CDR3 covers 13 amino acids. Kept here is only the CDR3 DNA, which spans 39 bases and is read in frame from base 1. V is pruned by 5 bases and J by 5 bases, leaving 9 bases of the junction without a gene match. Via the germline V gene (reference sequence), CDR1 is GTSNPN and CDR2 SVGIG. The full study reports these points: A later analysis had no HLA typing for the validation cohort, so co-occurrence there was scored across all 130 or so repertoires. Three of the identified cytomegalovirus-associated TCR beta chains were confirmed in vitro to be specific for cytomegalovirus antigens. The study listed 164 TCR beta chains as associated with cytomegalovirus. While some public TCRs were present in many individuals, most TCR sequences turned up only very rarely across donors. The classifier was reported to diagnose cytomegalovirus status with high specificity and sensitivity in both the original and validation cohorts. It was suggested by the authors that the approach could potentially be generalized to other disease states and immunological phenotypes. Subsequent analysis determined that TCRs grouped into clusters in the first cohort also showed a tendency toward co-occurrence across the 90 to 150 validation repertoires, and 85% to 95% of cluster scores exceeded 0.

Separate from the approximately 700-subject first cohort, the validation cohort of about 120 subjects was the group to which the donors belonged. Receptor libraries were prepared by the immunoSEQ multiplex PCR assay. Per the source publication's procedure: To diagnose cytomegalovirus status from the catalog of TCR beta chain sequences, a statistical classification framework was built. Sourced from immuneACCESS, this table was stored by TCRdb with only in-frame sequences that have V and J called. A share of the clones is absent; for the studies checked, an unresolved V gene accounts for under half, and the remainder has no known explanation. The D gene and trimming were derived from the DNA, and the V and J assignments and clone size from that table. This sample comprises 55,000 to 75,000 clones, roughly 94% of them detected only once. The ten most abundant clones make up roughly 6.6% of the sample.

The sequence derives from a woman aged 18-35 years in good health and CMV-seropositive. The rearranged segments are TRBV30 and TRBJ2-7; the central 7 bases match TRBD1. The sequencing input was PBMCs. In nucleotides, the sequence is TGTGCCTGGGAAATAAACCAGGGGGACGAGCAGTACTTC. Its translation reads: CAWEINQGDEQYF.